This T cell receptor (beta chain) was retrieved from a study of read filtering for tumor transcriptome and immune sequencing. This library used about 360 ng RNA and molecular barcoded adaptors spanning alpha/delta and beta/gamma chains. Via MiXCR, TCRdb re-called the reads, giving one row per CDR3 protein. The table has about 47,000 distinct CDR3 sequences, approximately 12% seen once. This clonotype was found many times. The antigen is undetermined. Study-wide results and limits: About 81.9% of IR-seq clonotypes had one read, totaling about 4% of reads; RNA-seq: 74.6% and 44.6%.

Unmatched junction bases numbered 3, after V lost 1 base and J lost 2 bases. CDR3 size: 15 residues. Source material: a population of CD138-negative cells sorted from bone marrow. The receptor was derived from a donor at least 40 years old with multiple myeloma. This sequence joins TRBV12-3 or TRBV12-4 and TRBJ2-3, with 7 bases fitting TRBD2. The CDR3 spells CASSLELALTDTQYF. The CDR3 coding sequence is TGTGCCAGCAGTTTAGAACTAGCGCTCACAGATACGCAGTATTTT.